This TCR beta chain was profiled in a study of cytomegalovirus exposure and HLA in healthy donors (dated by TCRdb to between 2016 and 2019). Concerning the study at large: In an earlier analysis of 550 to 750 of the donors, 276 Gb of sequence data and some 120 million unique TCR beta sequences from some 170 million T cells were reported. In a later analysis, previously published TCR beta repertoires from 500 to 750 donors were re-analyzed and high-resolution HLA genotyping was added so that TCR occurrence patterns could be studied. Among the roughly 400 genotyped donors, 81% belonged to the genetic ancestry cluster associated with self-reported Caucasian donors. All discovery cohort repertoires had been generated on a single sequencing platform. Donor age, sex, ethnicity and CMV serostatus were collected together with the repertoire data. Five DR-DQ haplotypes were handled as single units for association and clustering because linkage in the cohort was strong. In an earlier analysis of 587 of the donors, high-throughput TCR beta sequencing was used to judge whether each TCR beta V gene segment behaved as functional or pseudogenic. HLA typing included class I and class II loci at four-digit resolution. Roughly 290 gigabases of sequencing data and about 92 million unique TCR sequences made up an early release that covered some 640 HLA-typed donors. Using immunosequencing, the study profiled T cell repertoires from about 610 subjects and related those repertoires to cytomegalovirus serostatus. Among some 410 genotyped donors of the cohort, an average of roughly 230,000 unique TCR beta nucleotide sequences was sequenced per donor, of which 15% to 20% were non-productive. Besides the first cohort of approximately 670 subjects, a separate validation cohort made up of over a hundred different subjects was used. Rather than drawing on any new phenotypic data, the later analysis identified candidate immune exposures from TCR beta sequences and the way those sequences occurred across donors. Typing coverage differed by locus: A, B, C, DRB1 and DQB1 were typed in roughly 629-630 donors, DQA1 in roughly 510, DPA1 in nearly 610, and DPB1 in just under 490. The study combined high-throughput TCR immunosequencing, statistical association of individual TCRs with disease status, and machine learning to predict cytomegalovirus infection status. Genome-wide SNP genotypes for about 60% of the roughly 700 donors were used in a later genetic analysis, which treated that subset as a discovery cohort. The study aimed to test whether signatures of past pathogen exposure could be identified by cataloging public T cell receptors.

At the junction V is shortened by 0 bases and J by 6 bases, with 13 bases in between. Per the germline V gene, SGDLS is the CDR1 and YYNGEE is the CDR2. The CDR3 holds 15 amino acids from the cysteine to the phenylalanine. Of the read, only the CDR3 DNA is kept; its 45 bases are in frame from base 1. The investigation overall reported the following: Because HLA typing was missing for some donors at each locus, association tests included only the typed subset. Linkage disequilibrium might explain the correlated functional status among segregating V segments, but an unknown experimental factor could not be excluded. The study gave a list of roughly 150 TCR beta chains associated with cytomegalovirus. Presence/absence analyses assumed roughly uniform sequencing depth across donors, an assumption that may not hold. At a false discovery rate of 0.05, a later analysis linked 15,000 to 20,000 TCR beta sequences to specific HLA alleles. According to the authors, the approach could potentially be generalized to other disease states and immunological phenotypes. A later analysis found that most CMV-associated TCR beta chains appeared HLA-restricted, with HLA associations seemingly driven largely by CMV exposure. Seventeen rarely observed V segments, including chromosome 9 orphons, were excluded from the earlier analysis of just under 600 of the donors because counts were too low. A later genetic analysis reported fewer N-insertions in productive TCRs among donors in an Asian-associated ancestry cluster than the 666-donor mean. The 87-base-pair reads could not distinguish some IMGT-functional V segments, including TRBV6-2 and TRBV6-3, so those segments were excluded. A further reported finding was that TCR beta sequences accurately predicted the HLA-A and HLA-B alleles for most subjects in the first cohort. In an earlier analysis of 587 of the donors, most TCR beta V segments appeared in productive rearrangements about 87% or about 30% of the time, broadly matching IMGT annotations. In a later analysis, TCR association rates were found to vary across HLA loci, with the most associated TCRs seen for DRB1 alleles and the fewest for HLA-C alleles. Across donors, most TCR sequences were observed very rarely, whereas some public TCRs were present in many individuals. In both the original and validation cohorts, the classifier was reported to diagnose cytomegalovirus status with high specificity and sensitivity. A cluster of highly shared sequence variants was judged likely to represent a technical artifact of the sequencing pipeline. For the cohort, immune exposure information was limited to CMV serostatus. The cohort was sequenced for TCR beta chains only, and without alpha or paired-chain data the features that could be detected were limited. In a later analysis, HLA-associated TCR beta chains showed more clonal expansion and lower generation probabilities than non-associated chains that were equally common. In a later analysis, several top co-occurrence clusters were reported to appear linked to parvovirus B19, influenza, CMV and Epstein-Barr virus. In a later genetic analysis, a missense DCLRE1C variant was associated with V-gene and J-gene trimming of TCR beta chains, and the association was replicated in an independent cohort. When HLA alleles, especially DR and DQ, strongly co-occurred, attributing TCR associations to individual alleles was difficult. In vitro tests confirmed that a few of the cytomegalovirus-associated TCR beta chains recognize cytomegalovirus antigens.

In total, roughly 670 healthy bone marrow donors made up the cohort. All cohort members were sampled while nominally healthy, although unrecorded immune exposures were likely present. The donor tested CMV seronegative and was one of the 352 seronegative cohort members. A peripheral blood sample was provided by each donor, and peripheral blood mononuclear cells were used for TCR beta sequencing. The Qiagen DNeasy Blood Extraction Kit was used to extract genomic DNA from the blood cell samples. In this sample, this clone turned up a few times. Its antigen is still unknown. No base-level quality is on record; no much larger clone is a single base apart. Libraries came from the immunoSEQ multiplex PCR assay. A mixture of 60 forward primers for TCR Vbeta segments and 13 reverse primers for TCR Jbeta segments was used in the multiplex PCR. Amplification of the CDR3 region of rearranged TCR beta genes was performed with a multiplex PCR assay on genomic DNA. Amplified TCR beta libraries were sequenced as 87-base-pair reads on the Illumina HiSeq System. Per the source publication's procedure: A later analysis counted approximately 84 million unique TCR beta chains across the 666 repertoires, and 9.5 million to 11 million of these chains were shared by at least two donors. To remove PCR and sequencing errors, raw reads were error-corrected and collapsed into unique sequences using a nearest-neighbor algorithm that merged closely related sequences. Alignment of CDR3 sequences to IMGT reference sequences was used to assign V, D and J gene segments. For a sequence to be retained, at least a six-nucleotide match to both a V gene segment and a J gene segment was required. A rearrangement counted as productive if the CDR3 had no stop codons and remained in frame with V and J, and every other rearrangement counted as non-productive. Following IMGT convention, CDR3 was defined as the stretch from the second conserved V-encoded cysteine to the conserved J-encoded phenylalanine. Sequences without an unambiguous match to a single V gene segment were excluded from the earlier analysis of about 600 of the donors. An earlier analysis of fewer than 650 of the donors classified V segments as functional when productive rearrangements were above 56.7% and as segregating when the standard deviation between donors was above 5%. A statistical classification framework was built to diagnose cytomegalovirus status from the catalog of TCR beta chain sequences. A later analysis assigned V and J genes by comparing TCR nucleotide sequences with IMGT/GENE-DB human TR gene sequences. The TCRdist pipeline was used in a later analysis to assign CDR3 sequences and most-parsimonious VDJ recombination scenarios. In a later analysis, every TCR beta chain was defined by the combination of its CDR3 amino acid sequence and its V-gene family, and reads without a unique V-gene family were dropped. A later analysis removed 592 highly shared, low-generation-probability nucleotide sequences to deal with suspected cross-contamination and a sequencing artifact. In a later analysis, a clonal expansion index for each public chain was calculated from normalized within-repertoire ranks of inferred template counts. Generation probabilities in a later analysis came from a VDJ recombination model fitted to out-of-frame rearrangements, and those results were checked against IGoR. A later analysis scored TCR-TCR, TCR-HLA and TCR-CMV co-occurrence with hypergeometric tests, applying a repertoire-size bias correction to TCR pairs. In a later analysis, false discovery rates were estimated by permuting HLA or CMV assignments 20 times. A later analysis grouped co-occurring TCRs with DBSCAN, adding TCRdist sequence similarity when clustering within HLA-allele-positive subsets. Repertoires with fewer than 30,000 or more than 120,000 public chains, plus five repertoires with anomalous nucleotide sharing, were excluded from co-occurrence clustering. TCRdb took this table from immuneACCESS and kept in-frame rearrangements with V and J called. Such tables lack part of the clones; where checked against another copy, unresolved V genes explain under half of the gap, and the rest is unexplained. V and J calls and clone size come straight from that table; D and trimming were deduced from the DNA. This sample is represented by under 200,000 clones; 73% of them were singletons. The ten largest clones take up 1.8% of the sample.

The chain couples TRBV9 to TRBJ1-5; a weak D assignment points to TRBD1 (6 bases agree). Sample: PBMCs. The TCR comes from a woman in her twenties or thirties in good health and CMV-seronegative. The DNA reads TGTGCCAGCAGCGTAGGTACAGGGATCAGTCAGCCCCAGCATTTT. The translation is CASSVGTGISQPQHF.